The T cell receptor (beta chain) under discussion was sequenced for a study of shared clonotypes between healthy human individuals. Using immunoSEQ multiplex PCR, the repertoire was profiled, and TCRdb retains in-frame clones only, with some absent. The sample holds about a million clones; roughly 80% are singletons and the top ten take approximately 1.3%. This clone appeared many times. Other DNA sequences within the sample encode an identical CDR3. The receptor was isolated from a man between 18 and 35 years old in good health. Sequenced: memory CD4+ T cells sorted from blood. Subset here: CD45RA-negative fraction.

The CDR3 protein is CSVEPGETQYF. CDR3 bases: TGCAGCGTTGAGCCGGGAGAGACCCAGTACTTC. The chain is built from TRBV29-1 and TRBJ2-5; D gene uncertain. Germline CDR1 and CDR2: SQVTM and ANQGSEA. Trimming took 3 bases from V and 4 from J, leaving 6 bases between them. CDR3 size: 11 residues.